This entry concerns a single T cell receptor beta chain. This CDR3 contains 14 residues. Germline assignment: CDR1 PRHDT and CDR2 FYEKMQ (reference sequence). For each CDR3 protein, TCRdb gives one entry from its re-call of the 5' RACE reads, without DNA. The sample table includes about 160,000 distinct CDR3 sequences. The record originates from a study of T cells expressing NK-cell markers. The J gene is TRBJ2-7, the V gene TRBV13; TCRdb indicates TRBD2, and absent DNA this call remains unverified. Sequencing was done on a sample of blood T cells: a sorted CD56 or NKG2C T cell subset, CD4+ or CD8+ T cells, or bulk PBMC T cells (not recorded which). This TCR came from a man aged 18 to 70 in good health. The CDR3 reads CASSAPGLPYEQYF.